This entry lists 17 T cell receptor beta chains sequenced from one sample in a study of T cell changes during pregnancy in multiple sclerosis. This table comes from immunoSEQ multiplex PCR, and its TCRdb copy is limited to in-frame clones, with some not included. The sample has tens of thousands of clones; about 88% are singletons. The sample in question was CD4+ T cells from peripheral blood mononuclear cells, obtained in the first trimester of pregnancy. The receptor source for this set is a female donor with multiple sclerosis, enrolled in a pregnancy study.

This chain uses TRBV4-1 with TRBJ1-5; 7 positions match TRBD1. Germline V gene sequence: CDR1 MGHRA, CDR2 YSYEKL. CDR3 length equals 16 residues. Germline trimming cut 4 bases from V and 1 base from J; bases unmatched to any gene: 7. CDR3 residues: CASSPGTALSNQPQHF. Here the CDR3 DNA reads TGCGCCAGCAGCCCGGGGACAGCCTTGAGCAATCAGCCCCAGCATTTT.

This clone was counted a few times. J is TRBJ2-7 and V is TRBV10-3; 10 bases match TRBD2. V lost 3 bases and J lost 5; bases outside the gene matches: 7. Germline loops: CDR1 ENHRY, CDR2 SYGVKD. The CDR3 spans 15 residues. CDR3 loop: CAISEPLAGVHEQYF. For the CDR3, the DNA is TGTGCCATCAGTGAACCCCTAGCGGGAGTACACGAGCAGTACTTC.

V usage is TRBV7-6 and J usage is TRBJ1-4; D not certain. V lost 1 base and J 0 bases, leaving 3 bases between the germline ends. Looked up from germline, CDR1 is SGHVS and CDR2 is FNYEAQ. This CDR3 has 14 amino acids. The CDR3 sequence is CASSLGATNEKLFF. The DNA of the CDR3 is TGTGCCAGCAGCTTAGGCGCAACTAATGAAAAACTGTTTTTT.

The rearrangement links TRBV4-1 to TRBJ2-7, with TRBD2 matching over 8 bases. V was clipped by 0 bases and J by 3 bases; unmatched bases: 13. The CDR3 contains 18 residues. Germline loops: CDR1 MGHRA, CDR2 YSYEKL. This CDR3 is CASSQDLGLELSLYEQYF. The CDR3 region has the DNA TGCGCCAGCAGCCAAGATTTGGGACTAGAATTATCCCTCTACGAGCAGTACTTC.

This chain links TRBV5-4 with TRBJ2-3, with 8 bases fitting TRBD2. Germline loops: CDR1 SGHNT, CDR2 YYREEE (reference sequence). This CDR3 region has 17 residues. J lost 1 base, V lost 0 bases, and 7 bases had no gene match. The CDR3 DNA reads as TGTGCCAGCAGCTTGGGTACAGCGGGAGTAGGCACAGATACGCAGTATTTT. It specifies CASSLGTAGVGTDTQYF.

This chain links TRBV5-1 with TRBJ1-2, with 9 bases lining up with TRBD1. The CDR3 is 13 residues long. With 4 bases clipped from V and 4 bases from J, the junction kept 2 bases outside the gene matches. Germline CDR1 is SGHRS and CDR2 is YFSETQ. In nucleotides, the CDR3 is TGCGCCAGCAGCCCGGACAGGGGCTATGGCTACACCTTC. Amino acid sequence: CASSPDRGYGYTF.

Here the CDR3 reads CASSPDRGQFF. In DNA form, the CDR3 reads TGTGCCAGCTCTCCTGACAGGGGGCAGTTCTTC. The V call is TRBV18, the J call TRBJ2-1; 8 bases align to TRBD1. V trimming: 6 bases; J trimming: 12 bases; junction bases outside the gene matches: 4. The CDR3 sequence is 11 residues long. Per germline, CDR1 KGHSH and CDR2 LQKENI.

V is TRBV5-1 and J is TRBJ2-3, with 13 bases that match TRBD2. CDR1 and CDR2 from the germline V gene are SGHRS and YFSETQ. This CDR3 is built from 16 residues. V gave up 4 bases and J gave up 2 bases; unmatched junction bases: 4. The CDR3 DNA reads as TGCGCCAGCAGCAAGGGACTAGCGGGATTCACAGATACGCAGTATTTT. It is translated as CASSKGLAGFTDTQYF.

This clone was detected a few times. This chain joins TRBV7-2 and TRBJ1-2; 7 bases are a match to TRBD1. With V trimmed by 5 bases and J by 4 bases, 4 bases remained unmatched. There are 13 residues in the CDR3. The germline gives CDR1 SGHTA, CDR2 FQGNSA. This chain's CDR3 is CASSPGQSYGYTF. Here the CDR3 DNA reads TGTGCCAGCAGCCCGGGACAGAGCTATGGCTACACCTTC. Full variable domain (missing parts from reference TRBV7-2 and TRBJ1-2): GAGVSQSPSNKVTEKGKDVELRCDPISGHTALYWYRQSLGQGLEFLIYFQGNSAPDKSGLPSDRFSAERTGGSVSTLTIQRTQQEDSAVYLCASSPGQSYGYTFGSGTRLTVV.

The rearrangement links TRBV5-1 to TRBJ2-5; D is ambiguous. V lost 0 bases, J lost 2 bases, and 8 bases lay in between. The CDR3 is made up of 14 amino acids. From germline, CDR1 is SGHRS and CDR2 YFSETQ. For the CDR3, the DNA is TGCGCCAGCAGCTTGGGAGAGACTCAAGAGACCCAGTACTTC. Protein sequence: CASSLGETQETQYF.

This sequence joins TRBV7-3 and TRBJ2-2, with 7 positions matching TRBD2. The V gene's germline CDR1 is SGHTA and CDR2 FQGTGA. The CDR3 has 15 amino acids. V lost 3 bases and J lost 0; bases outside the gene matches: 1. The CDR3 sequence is CASSFGLANTGELFF. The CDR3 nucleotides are TGTGCCAGCAGCTTTGGACTAGCGAACACCGGGGAGCTGTTTTTT.

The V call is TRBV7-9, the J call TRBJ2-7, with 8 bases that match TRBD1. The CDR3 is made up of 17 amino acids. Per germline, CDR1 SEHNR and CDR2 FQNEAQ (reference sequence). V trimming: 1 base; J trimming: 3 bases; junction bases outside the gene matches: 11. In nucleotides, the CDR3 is TGTGCCAGCAGCTTAGGACAGGGGATCAATCAAGTCTACGAGCAGTACTTC. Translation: CASSLGQGINQVYEQYF.

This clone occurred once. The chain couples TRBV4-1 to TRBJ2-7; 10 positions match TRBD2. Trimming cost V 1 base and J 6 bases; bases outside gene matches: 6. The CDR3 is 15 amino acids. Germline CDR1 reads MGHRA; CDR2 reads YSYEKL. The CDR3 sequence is CASSQVTSGTGEQYF. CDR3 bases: TGCGCCAGCAGCCAAGTAACTAGCGGGACAGGCGAGCAGTACTTC.

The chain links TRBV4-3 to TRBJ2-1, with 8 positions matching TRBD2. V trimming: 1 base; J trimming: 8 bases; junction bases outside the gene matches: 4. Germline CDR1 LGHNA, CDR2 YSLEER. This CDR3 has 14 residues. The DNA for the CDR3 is TGCGCCAGCAGCCAAGTGCGGGGGGCCGATGAGCAGTTCTTC. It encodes CASSQVRGADEQFF.

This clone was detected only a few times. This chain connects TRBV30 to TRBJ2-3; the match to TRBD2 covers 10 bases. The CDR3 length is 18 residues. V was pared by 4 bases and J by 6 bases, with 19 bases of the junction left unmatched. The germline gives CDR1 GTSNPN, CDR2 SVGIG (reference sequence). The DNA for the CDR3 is TGTGCCTGGACCTGGGGAGGGTCGCTAGCGGGAGTACGGGATACGCAGTATTTT. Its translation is CAWTWGGSLAGVRDTQYF.

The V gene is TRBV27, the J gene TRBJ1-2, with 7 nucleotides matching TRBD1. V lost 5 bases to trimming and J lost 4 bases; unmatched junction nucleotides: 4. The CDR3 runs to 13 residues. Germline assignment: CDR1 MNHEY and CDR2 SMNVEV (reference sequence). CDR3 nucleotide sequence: TGTGCCAGCAGTCCGACAGGGCCCTATGGCTACACCTTC. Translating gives CASSPTGPYGYTF.

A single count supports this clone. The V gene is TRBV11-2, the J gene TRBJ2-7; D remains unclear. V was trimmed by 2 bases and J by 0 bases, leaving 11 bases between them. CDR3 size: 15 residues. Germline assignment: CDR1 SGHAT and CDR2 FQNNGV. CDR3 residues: CASSLSAGSSYEQYF. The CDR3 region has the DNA TGTGCCAGCAGCTTAAGCGCCGGCAGCTCCTACGAGCAGTACTTC.